This T cell receptor beta chain originates from a study of shared clonotypes between healthy human individuals. CD8 cells regarded as naive lacked CD45RO, were positively chosen for CCR7, and omitted terminally differentiated effector memory CD45RA+ cells. Libraries were prepared by immunoSEQ multiplex PCR; TCRdb keeps only in-frame clonotypes and omits some of them. The sample carries 660,000 or so clones, 95% to 97% recorded once. The CDR3 spans 15 residues. Losses at the gene ends were 3 bases for V and 3 bases for J; bases not matched to a gene: 6. Looked up from germline, CDR1 is MGHRA and CDR2 is YSYEKL. Points from the study as a whole: The sole specimen, blood, was sampled, and tissue repertoires likely differ. Clonotypes that were shared across a handful of donors made up 4% to 6% of naive CD4 clonotypes.

As to this clone: Its antigen is as yet unknown.

The sequence was obtained from a woman in her thirties in good health. Specimen: naive CD8+ T cells sorted from blood. V gene TRBV4-1 combines with J gene TRBJ2-3, with TRBD1 identical over 7 bases. CDR3 coding DNA: TGCGCCAGCAGCCAGAGACAGGGTGGGACAGATACGCAGTATTTT. This encodes CASSQRQGGTDTQYF.